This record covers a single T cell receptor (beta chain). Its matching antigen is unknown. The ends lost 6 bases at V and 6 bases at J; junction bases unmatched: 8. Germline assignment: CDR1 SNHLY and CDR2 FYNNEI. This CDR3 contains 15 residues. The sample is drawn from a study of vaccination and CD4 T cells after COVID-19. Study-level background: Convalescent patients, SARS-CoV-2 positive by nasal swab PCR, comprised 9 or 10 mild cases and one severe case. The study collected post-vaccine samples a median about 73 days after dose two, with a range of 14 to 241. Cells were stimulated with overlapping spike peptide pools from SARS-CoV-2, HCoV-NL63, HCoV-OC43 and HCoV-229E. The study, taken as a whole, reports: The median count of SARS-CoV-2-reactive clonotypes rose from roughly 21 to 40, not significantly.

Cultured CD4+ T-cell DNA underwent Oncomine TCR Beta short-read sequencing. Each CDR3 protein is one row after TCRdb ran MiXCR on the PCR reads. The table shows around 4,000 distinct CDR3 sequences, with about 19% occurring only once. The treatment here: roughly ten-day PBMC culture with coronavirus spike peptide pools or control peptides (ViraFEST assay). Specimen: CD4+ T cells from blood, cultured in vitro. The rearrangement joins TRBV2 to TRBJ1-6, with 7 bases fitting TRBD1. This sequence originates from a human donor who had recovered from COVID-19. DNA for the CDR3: TGTGCCAGCAGCTCAACGGGACAGCTTAATTCACCCCTCCACTTT. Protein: CASSSTGQLNSPLHF.